This T cell receptor (beta chain) comes out of a study of blood T cell repertoires in COVID-19. Overall study: Researchers got acute and convalescent COVID-19 samples from the United States, Italy and Spain. From T cells, B-cell-depleted T cells, or PBMCs came the material, which was cDNA or gDNA.

Looked up from germline, CDR1 is SGHDT and CDR2 is YYEEEE. Trimming stripped 2 bases from V and 5 bases from J, with 14 bases between. This CDR3 contains 15 residues. Recruited during active infection, patients (from Seattle) were subsequently followed longitudinally. This clone was recorded once. Authors' data handling: From reference gene primer amplification, estimates of nucleated cell counts were derived. Clones were read by immunoSEQ multiplex PCR, and TCRdb kept only the in-frame ones, dropping some. V, J and clone size derive from that table, while D and trimming were established from the DNA sequence. The data contain under 200,000 clones, roughly 86% of them seen just once; the ten biggest clones take up roughly 0.57%.

This TCR came from a man aged 60 to 75 with COVID-19, enrolled during active disease. The V gene is TRBV5-6, the J gene TRBJ1-5, with D maybe TRBD1 (6 bases). The source material was peripheral blood. CDR3 in DNA: TGTGCCAGCAGCTTACTACAGGGCGTCGATCAGCCCCAGCATTTT. Translating it yields CASSLLQGVDQPQHF.